Included here is one TCR beta chain sequence, with context. Its antigen is undetermined. This CDR3 is 16 amino acids long. Germline CDR1 SGHDN, CDR2 FVKESK. V was pared by 2 bases and J by 0 bases, with 3 bases of the junction left unmatched. These data belong to a study of blood T cells in healthy people across ages. Study conclusions and caveats: Diversity estimates from one million T cells were considered underestimates.

Primers used in a second PCR of roughly 6 to 11 cycles were a sample-barcoded 5' primer and a J-beta primer mix. CDR3-containing paired-end reads numbered at least 2.5 million in each sample. MiXCR was run by TCRdb on the 5' RACE reads, yielding one entry per CDR3 protein. The sample consists of 1.5 million to 2 million distinct CDR3 sequences, just under 50% of them appearing once. The origin of this receptor is a woman aged 35 to 49 in good health. The chain couples TRBV14 to TRBJ2-2, with 7 positions matching TRBD2. Sequencing was performed on blood. CDR3 DNA sequence: TGTGCCAGCAGCCAATACAGCGGGGCGAACACCGGGGAGCTGTTTTTT. As protein: CASSQYSGANTGELFF.